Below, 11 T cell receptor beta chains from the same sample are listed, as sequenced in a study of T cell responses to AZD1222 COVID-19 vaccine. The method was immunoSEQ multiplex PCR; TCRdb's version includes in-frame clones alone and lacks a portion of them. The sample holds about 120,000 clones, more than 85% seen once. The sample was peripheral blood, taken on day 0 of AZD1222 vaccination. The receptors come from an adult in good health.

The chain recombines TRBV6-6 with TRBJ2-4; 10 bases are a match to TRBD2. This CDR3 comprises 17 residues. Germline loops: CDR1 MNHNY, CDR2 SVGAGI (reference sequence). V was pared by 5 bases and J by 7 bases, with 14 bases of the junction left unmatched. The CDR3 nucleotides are TGTGCCAGCAGTCCTAGCCCCGGGACTAGCGAGTGGAACATTCAGTACTTC. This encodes CASSPSPGTSEWNIQYF.

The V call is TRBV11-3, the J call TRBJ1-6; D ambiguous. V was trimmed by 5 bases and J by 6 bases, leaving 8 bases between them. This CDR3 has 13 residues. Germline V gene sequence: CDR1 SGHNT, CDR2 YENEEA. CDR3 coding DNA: TGTGCCAGCAGCCCCGGACCTAATTCACCCCTCCACTTT. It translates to CASSPGPNSPLHF.

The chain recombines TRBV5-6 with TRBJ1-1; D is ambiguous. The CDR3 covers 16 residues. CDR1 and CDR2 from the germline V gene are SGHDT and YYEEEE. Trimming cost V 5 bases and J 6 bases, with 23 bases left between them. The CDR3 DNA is TGTGCCAGCAGGTCAACCGGAGACACTCAGTTGGCTGAAGCTTTCTTT. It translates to CASRSTGDTQLAEAFF.

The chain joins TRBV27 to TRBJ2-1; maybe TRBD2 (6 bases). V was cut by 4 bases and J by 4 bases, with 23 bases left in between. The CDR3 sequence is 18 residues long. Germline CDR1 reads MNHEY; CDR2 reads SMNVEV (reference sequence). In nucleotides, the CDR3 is TGTGCCAGCAGTTCCGCACGCGACGGGAGCCTACAATACAATGAGCAGTTCTTC. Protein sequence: CASSSARDGSLQYNEQFF.

The CDR3 DNA follows: TGTGCCTCCTGGACAGGGATGAACACTGAAGCTTTCTTT. Residues: CASWTGMNTEAFF. The chain carries TRBV30 and TRBJ1-1; 8 bases fit TRBD1. The germline gives CDR1 GTSNPN, CDR2 SVGIG (reference sequence). CDR3 length: 13 amino acids. J was trimmed by 0 bases and V by 7 bases; bases with no gene match: 4. The full variable domain, completed using reference TRBV30 and TRBJ1-1, is SQTIHQWPATLVQPVGSPLSLECTVEGTSNPNLYWYRQAAGRGLQLLFYSVGIGQISSEVPQNLSASRPQDRQFILSSKKLLLSDSGFYLCASWTGMNTEAFFGQGTRLTVV.

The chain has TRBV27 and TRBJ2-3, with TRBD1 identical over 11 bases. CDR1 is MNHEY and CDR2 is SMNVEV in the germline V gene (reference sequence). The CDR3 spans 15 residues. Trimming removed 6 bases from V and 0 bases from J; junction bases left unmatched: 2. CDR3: CASRDRGLSTDTQYF. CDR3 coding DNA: TGTGCCAGCAGGGACAGGGGGCTAAGCACAGATACGCAGTATTTT.

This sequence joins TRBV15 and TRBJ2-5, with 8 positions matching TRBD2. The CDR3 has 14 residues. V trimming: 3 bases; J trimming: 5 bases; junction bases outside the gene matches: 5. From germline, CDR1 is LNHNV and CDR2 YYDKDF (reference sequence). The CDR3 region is CATSSRGGMETQYF. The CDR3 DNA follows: TGTGCCACCAGCAGCCGCGGGGGGATGGAGACCCAGTACTTC.

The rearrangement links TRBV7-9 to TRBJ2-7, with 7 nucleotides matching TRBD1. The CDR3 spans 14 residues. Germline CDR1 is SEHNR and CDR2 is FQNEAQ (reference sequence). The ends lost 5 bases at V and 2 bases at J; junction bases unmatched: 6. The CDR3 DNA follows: TGTGCCAGCAGCAACAGGGGAAACACCTACGAGCAGTACTTC. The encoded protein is CASSNRGNTYEQYF.

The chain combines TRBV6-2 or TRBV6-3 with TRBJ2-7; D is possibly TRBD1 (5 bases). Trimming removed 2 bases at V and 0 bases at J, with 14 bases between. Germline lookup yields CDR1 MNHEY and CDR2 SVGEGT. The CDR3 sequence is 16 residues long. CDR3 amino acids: CASSYRPGRSSYEQYF. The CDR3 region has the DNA TGTGCCAGCAGTTACAGGCCAGGGCGGAGCTCCTACGAGCAGTACTTC.

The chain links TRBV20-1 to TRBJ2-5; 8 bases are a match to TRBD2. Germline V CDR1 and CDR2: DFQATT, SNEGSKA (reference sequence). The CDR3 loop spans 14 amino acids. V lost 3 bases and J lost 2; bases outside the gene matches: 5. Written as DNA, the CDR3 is TGCAGTGCTAGTCCTACTAGCGGACAAGAGACCCAGTACTTC. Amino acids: CSASPTSGQETQYF.

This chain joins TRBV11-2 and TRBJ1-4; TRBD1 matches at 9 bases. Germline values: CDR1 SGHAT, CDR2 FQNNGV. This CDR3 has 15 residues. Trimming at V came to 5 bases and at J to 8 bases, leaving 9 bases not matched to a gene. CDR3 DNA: TGTGCCAGCAGCCTGTCGGGACAGGGATGGGAAAAACTGTTTTTT. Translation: CASSLSGQGWEKLFF.